The 26 T cell receptor beta chains below were found in one sample sequenced in a study of OX40 agonist ivuxolimab in advanced cancers. Profiled with immunoSEQ multiplex PCR; TCRdb holds only in-frame clones, not every one. The profile shows tens of thousands of clones, approximately 91% of them singletons. This sample comprised CD4+ or CD8+ T cells sorted from blood, obtained in a trial of the OX40 agonist ivuxolimab. All receptors derive from an adult with an advanced solid tumor such as melanoma, head and neck, liver or kidney cancer.

The chain carries TRBV19 and TRBJ1-4; maybe TRBD1 (5 bases). Trimming took off 9 bases at V and 8 bases at J, with 19 bases between the two ends. Germline-derived CDR1 and CDR2 are LNHDA and SQIVND (reference sequence). This CDR3 comprises 14 residues. The CDR3 sequence: CASRRGVGGEKLFF. The CDR3, as DNA: TGTGCCAGCCGAAGAGGGGTGGGAGGCGAAAAACTGTTTTTT.

The chain employs TRBV18 and TRBJ2-7, with 8 nucleotides matching TRBD1. The CDR3 spans 15 residues. Germline-derived CDR1 and CDR2 are KGHSH and LQKENI. With 3 bases clipped from V and 4 bases from J, the junction kept 8 bases outside the gene matches. CDR3: CASSPSGQAKYEQYF. The CDR3 coding sequence is TGTGCCAGCTCACCTTCGGGACAGGCAAAATACGAGCAGTACTTC. The entire variable domain, with the rest obtained from reference TRBV18 and TRBJ2-7, is as follows: NAGVMQNPRHLVRRRGQEARLRCSPMKGHSHVYWYRQLPEEGLKFMVYLQKENIIDESGMPKERFSAEFPKEGPSILRIQQVVRGDSAAYFCASSPSGQAKYEQYFGPGTRLTVT.

Only a few counts were recorded for this clone. V usage is TRBV7-2 and J usage is TRBJ2-7; D gene uncertain. V was cut by 1 base and J by 4 bases, with 2 bases left in between. Germline assignment: CDR1 SGHTA and CDR2 FQGNSA. CDR3 length equals 11 residues. CDR3 in amino acids: CASSLEYEQYF. In nucleotides, the CDR3 is TGTGCCAGCAGCTTAGAATACGAGCAGTACTTC.

This chain joins TRBV28 and TRBJ2-5, with 7 bases fitting TRBD1. Trimming took 3 bases from V and 3 from J; bases not matched to a gene: 4. The CDR3 is 14 residues long. Germline V gene sequence: CDR1 MDHEN, CDR2 SYDVKM. The CDR3 bases are TGTGCCAGCAGTTTCTCGGGACAGAAAGAGACCCAGTACTTC. This codes for CASSFSGQKETQYF.

This clone has just a few counts. The chain carries TRBV2 and TRBJ1-2, with a weak D call TRBD1 (5 bases). V dropped 4 bases and J dropped 2 bases, with 11 bases sitting between them. This CDR3 spans 14 amino acids. CDR1 is SNHLY, CDR2 FYNNEI, per germline. The CDR3 region is CASSATEGNYGYTF. CDR3 bases: TGTGCCAGCAGTGCAACAGAGGGGAACTATGGCTACACCTTC.

V usage is TRBV15 and J usage is TRBJ1-2, with 9 bases identical to TRBD1. The V gene's germline CDR1 is LNHNV and CDR2 YYDKDF (reference sequence). V shed 3 bases, J shed 2 bases, and the junction held 4 bases outside the gene matches. The CDR3 extends over 15 amino acids. CDR3 DNA: TGTGCCACCAGCAGGGGACAGGGCGGAAACTATGGCTACACCTTC. Protein: CATSRGQGGNYGYTF.

V usage is TRBV5-1 and J usage is TRBJ2-1, with D maybe TRBD1 (6 bases). V was clipped by 4 bases and J by 0 bases, with 11 bases between them. From germline, CDR1 is SGHRS and CDR2 YFSETQ. This CDR3 is built from 15 residues. The CDR3 nucleotides read TGCGCCAGCAGCCGGACAGAAAGCTCCTACAATGAGCAGTTCTTC. Translation: CASSRTESSYNEQFF. Together with reference TRBV5-1 and TRBJ2-1, the CDR3 gives the full variable domain: KAGVTQTPRYLIKTRGQQVTLSCSPISGHRSVSWYQQTPGQGLQFLFEYFSETQRNKGNFPGRFSGRQFSNSRSEMNVSTLELGDSALYLCASSRTESSYNEQFFGPGTRLTVL.

The chain carries TRBV28 and TRBJ2-3; D possibly corresponds to TRBD1 (5 bases). Germline V gene lookup returns CDR1 MDHEN and CDR2 SYDVKM. Trimming left V 6 bases short and J 4 bases short, with 11 bases between. The CDR3 loop spans 13 amino acids. The CDR3 loop reads CASSPTAPDTQYF. The CDR3 nucleotides read TGTGCCAGCAGCCCGACAGCTCCAGATACGCAGTATTTT.

The chain joins TRBV18 to TRBJ1-1; D is unresolved. Germline lookup yields CDR1 KGHSH and CDR2 LQKENI. Trimming cost V 2 bases and J 7 bases, with 11 bases left between them. The CDR3 spans 13 residues. The DNA for the CDR3 is TGTGCCAGCTCACCAAGATTGACGGATGAAGCTTTCTTT. It translates to CASSPRLTDEAFF.

This chain links TRBV6-1 with TRBJ1-5, with D maybe TRBD1 (5 bases). Germline V gene data show CDR1 as MNHNS and CDR2 as SASEGT. V shed 5 bases and J shed 3 bases, with 11 bases lying between them. The CDR3 has 14 residues. The CDR3 reads CASSNQGFNQPQHF. In DNA, the CDR3 is TGTGCCAGCAGTAACCAGGGTTTCAATCAGCCCCAGCATTTT.

The rearrangement uses TRBV18 and TRBJ2-7; D not resolved. The CDR3 totals 12 residues. The germline gives CDR1 KGHSH, CDR2 LQKENI. The germline V and J ends were trimmed by 5 bases and 3 bases, with 8 bases remaining between them. The CDR3 DNA follows: TGTGCCAGCTCATCGTCGGTCTACGAGCAGTACTTC. Its protein product is CASSSSVYEQYF.

The chain recombines TRBV6-6 with TRBJ2-7; maybe TRBD1 (6 bases). The CDR3 covers 13 residues. The V end lost 2 bases, the J end lost 9 bases, and 14 bases lay between the germline ends. The germline V gene encodes CDR1 MNHNY and CDR2 SVGAGI (reference sequence). DNA of the CDR3: TGTGCCAGCAGTTACGTTCTAACAGGGATGCAGTACTTC. Its protein is CASSYVLTGMQYF.

This rearrangement joins TRBV14 to TRBJ2-5, with 8 bases identical to TRBD2. The CDR3 sequence is 13 residues long. Germline trimming cut 8 bases from V and 4 bases from J; bases unmatched to any gene: 6. Germline CDR1 is SGHDN and CDR2 is FVKESK. The CDR3 here is CASGLAGTETQYF. The CDR3, as DNA: TGTGCCAGCGGGCTAGCGGGTACAGAGACCCAGTACTTC. Full variable domain (missing parts from reference TRBV14 and TRBJ2-5): EAGVTQFPSHSVIEKGQTVTLRCDPISGHDNLYWYRRVMGKEIKFLLHFVKESKQDESGMPNNRFLAERTGGTYSTLKVQPAELEDSGVYFCASGLAGTETQYFGPGTRLLVL.

This clone was found once. The chain uses TRBV5-1 and TRBJ1-6; a weak D match, TRBD1 (6 bases). Germline-derived CDR1 and CDR2 are SGHRS and YFSETQ. V was shortened by 5 bases and J by 7 bases, with 13 bases between the two germline ends. The CDR3 loop spans 14 amino acids. The CDR3 DNA sequence: TGCGCCAGCAGTCCTGGACAGCCCAATTCACCCCTCCACTTT. This encodes CASSPGQPNSPLHF.

This clone was detected only once. This chain joins TRBV6-5 and TRBJ2-7, with D unclear. CDR3 length equals 11 residues. Trimming cost V 8 bases and J 3 bases, with 8 bases left between them. The germline V gene has CDR1 MNHEY and CDR2 SVGAGI. The CDR3 DNA sequence: TGTGCCAGCTCCGTGAGCTACGAGCAGTACTTC. This translates into CASSVSYEQYF.

CDR3 DNA: TGTGCCAGCATAAGGGCGAACACTGAAGCTTTCTTT. The encoded protein is CASIRANTEAFF. V and J are TRBV6-1 and TRBJ1-1; D is ambiguous. The CDR3 consists of 12 residues. V was trimmed by 7 bases and J by 1 base, leaving 7 bases between them. The germline CDR1 and CDR2 sequences are MNHNS and SASEGT.

The V gene is TRBV5-4, the J gene TRBJ2-3; TRBD2 matches 7 bases. V was pared by 0 bases and J by 3 bases, with 1 base of the junction left unmatched. CDR1 is SGHNT and CDR2 is YYREEE in the germline V gene (reference sequence). The CDR3 runs to 14 residues. The CDR3 is CASSLGGGTDTQYF. CDR3 nucleotides: TGTGCCAGCAGCTTGGGCGGGGGAACAGATACGCAGTATTTT.

The V gene is TRBV7-2, the J gene TRBJ1-3; D remains unclear. This CDR3 has 13 amino acids. Germline assignment: CDR1 SGHTA and CDR2 FQGNSA. V was cut by 4 bases and J by 0 bases, with 4 bases left in between. CDR3 loop: CASSYSSGNTIYF. In DNA, the CDR3 is TGTGCCAGCAGCTACAGCTCTGGAAACACCATATATTTT.

This clone was picked up one time. This chain links TRBV10-3 with TRBJ2-3, with 9 positions matching TRBD1. The V gene end was trimmed by 4 bases and the J gene end by 2 bases; junction bases not matched to a gene: 7. The CDR3 covers 16 residues. Looked up from germline, CDR1 is ENHRY and CDR2 is SYGVKD. The CDR3 nucleotides read TGTGCCATCAGTGCCGGACAGGGGTATTTCACAGATACGCAGTATTTT. Amino acids: CAISAGQGYFTDTQYF.

This sequence joins TRBV27 and TRBJ1-1, with D possibly matching TRBD1 (5 bases). V lost 1 base to trimming and J lost 4 bases, with 16 bases between them. The V gene's germline CDR1 is MNHEY and CDR2 SMNVEV (reference sequence). The CDR3 sequence is 16 residues long. CDR3 coding DNA: TGTGCCAGCAGTTTATATGGGGGTGTGTGGTCCACTGAAGCTTTCTTT. It codes for CASSLYGGVWSTEAFF.

The chain employs TRBV2 and TRBJ2-1; 10 bases agree with TRBD1. Germline V gives CDR1 SNHLY, CDR2 FYNNEI. With 6 bases clipped from V and 0 bases from J, the junction kept 2 bases outside the gene matches. The CDR3 length is 15 residues. The CDR3 here is CASSRDRGSYNEQFF. The CDR3 region has the DNA TGTGCCAGCAGCCGGGACAGGGGCTCCTACAATGAGCAGTTCTTC.

The CDR3: CASTPPGVNEKLFF. The CDR3 DNA sequence: TGTGCCAGTACCCCCCCCGGGGTAAATGAAAAACTGTTTTTT. The chain combines TRBV5-6 with TRBJ1-4; D gene uncertain. CDR1 and CDR2 from the germline V gene are SGHDT and YYEEEE. V was pared by 8 bases and J by 5 bases, with 16 bases between. The CDR3 spans 14 residues.

V and J are TRBV28 and TRBJ2-1, with 7 bases fitting TRBD1. CDR1 and CDR2 from the germline V gene are MDHEN and SYDVKM. J lost 6 bases, V lost 6 bases, and 11 bases had no gene match. This CDR3 is 15 amino acids long. The CDR3 bases are TGTGCCAGCAGGTCCGGGACAGTAGCTTTCAATGAGCAGTTCTTC. Its translation: CASRSGTVAFNEQFF.

This chain uses TRBV7-2 with TRBJ1-1; D call uncertain. This CDR3 contains 12 residues. Germline V lookup: CDR1 SGHTA, CDR2 FQGNSA. Trimming removed 5 bases at V and 7 bases at J, with 11 bases between. CDR3: CASSRLGLEAFF. In DNA, the CDR3 is TGTGCCAGCAGCCGACTAGGTCTTGAAGCTTTCTTT.

The chain joins TRBV6-5 to TRBJ1-6, with 10 positions matching TRBD1. Germline V gene data show CDR1 as MNHEY and CDR2 as SVGAGI. V shed 6 bases and J 10 bases; nucleotides not matched to a gene: 6. The CDR3 has 14 residues. CDR3 DNA: TGTGCCAGCAGGGGACAGGGGCCTGGATCACCCCTCCACTTT. Its protein is CASRGQGPGSPLHF.

The chain has TRBV28 and TRBJ2-5, with D tentatively TRBD2 (5 bases). V was clipped by 5 bases and J by 5 bases, with 18 bases between them. The CDR3 loop spans 15 amino acids. Germline V gene lookup returns CDR1 MDHEN and CDR2 SYDVKM. This CDR3 is CASSTPRAGLETQYF. CDR3 nucleotides: TGTGCCAGCAGTACTCCGCGGGCCGGTTTGGAGACCCAGTACTTC.